This T cell receptor (beta chain) comes out of a study of blood T cell repertoires in COVID-19. For the study at large: Nucleic acid was either cDNA or gDNA, and it came from T cells, B-cell-depleted T cells, or PBMCs.

Trimming shortened V by 0 bases and J by 5 bases, and 14 bases separated the two germline ends. Per germline, CDR1 WNHNN and CDR2 SYGVQD (reference sequence). The CDR3 is 16 amino acids. While infection was still active, Seattle patients were enrolled and then followed longitudinally. Original processing methods: Reference gene primers were amplified, and this amplification served to estimate nucleated cell counts. TCRdb's table, derived via immunoSEQ multiplex PCR, lists solely in-frame clones and lacks some. V and J calls plus clone size are reproduced from that table; the DNA served to infer D and trimming. The table has over 450,000 clones, roughly 89% seen once.

This sequence originates from a man between 18 and 29 years old with COVID-19, enrolled during active disease. The sequencing input was peripheral blood. The V gene is TRBV10-1, the J gene TRBJ2-1; a weak D match, TRBD1 (5 bases). The chain's CDR3 is CASSESRGGANNEQFF. For the CDR3, the DNA is TGCGCCAGCAGTGAGTCTCGTGGTGGGGCGAACAATGAGCAGTTCTTC.